The sequence of this T cell receptor beta chain was determined in a study of neurological immune-mediated disorders. Study-wide results and caveats: HTLV-1-associated myelopathy had the most TCR clonal expansion, and multiple sclerosis had the least, less than healthy controls.

A total of 2 million PBMCs stored at -80 degrees C provided the unsorted libraries. The germline V gene has CDR1 SGHTA and CDR2 FQGNSA. V shed 6 bases and J shed 3 bases, with 13 bases lying between them. This CDR3 contains 14 residues. In this sample, this clonotype turned up many times. Its antigen remains unidentified. TCRdb reprocessed the 5' RACE reads with MiXCR, giving one entry per CDR3 protein. Of 50,000 to 60,000 distinct CDR3 sequences listed, about 15% are singletons. The receptor was isolated from a man in his fifties or sixties in good health. The sample comprised PBMCs. V and J are TRBV7-2 and TRBJ2-3; D tentatively fits TRBD1 or TRBD2 (5 bases each). CDR3 loop: CASRISWGTDTQYF. The CDR3 nucleotides read TGTGCCAGCAGAATATCGTGGGGGACAGATACGCAGTATTTT. Looking up the rest from reference TRBV7-2 and TRBJ2-3 gives the full variable domain: GAGVSQSPSNKVTEKGKDVELRCDPISGHTALYWYRQSLGQGLEFLIYFQGNSAPDKSGLPSDRFSAERTGGSVSTLTIQRTQQEDSAVYLCASRISWGTDTQYFGPGTRLTVL.